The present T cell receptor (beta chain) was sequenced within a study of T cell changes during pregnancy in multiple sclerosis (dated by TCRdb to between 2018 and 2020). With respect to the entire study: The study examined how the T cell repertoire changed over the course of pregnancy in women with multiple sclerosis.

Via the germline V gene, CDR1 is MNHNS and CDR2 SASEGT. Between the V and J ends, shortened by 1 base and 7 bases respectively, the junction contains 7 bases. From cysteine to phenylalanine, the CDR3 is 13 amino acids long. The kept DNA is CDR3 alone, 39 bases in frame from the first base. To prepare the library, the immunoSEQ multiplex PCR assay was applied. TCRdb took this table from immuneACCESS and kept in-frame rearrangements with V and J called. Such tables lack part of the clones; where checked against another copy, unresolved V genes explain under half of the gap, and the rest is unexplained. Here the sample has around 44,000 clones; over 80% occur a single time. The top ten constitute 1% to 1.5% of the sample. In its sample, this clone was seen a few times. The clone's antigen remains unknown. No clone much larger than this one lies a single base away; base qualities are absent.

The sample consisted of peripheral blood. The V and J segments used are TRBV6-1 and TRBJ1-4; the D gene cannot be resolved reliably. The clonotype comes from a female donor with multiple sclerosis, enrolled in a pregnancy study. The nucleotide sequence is TGTGCCAGCAGTGAAGGGCAAGTTGAAAAACTGTTTTTT. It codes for CASSEGQVEKLFF.